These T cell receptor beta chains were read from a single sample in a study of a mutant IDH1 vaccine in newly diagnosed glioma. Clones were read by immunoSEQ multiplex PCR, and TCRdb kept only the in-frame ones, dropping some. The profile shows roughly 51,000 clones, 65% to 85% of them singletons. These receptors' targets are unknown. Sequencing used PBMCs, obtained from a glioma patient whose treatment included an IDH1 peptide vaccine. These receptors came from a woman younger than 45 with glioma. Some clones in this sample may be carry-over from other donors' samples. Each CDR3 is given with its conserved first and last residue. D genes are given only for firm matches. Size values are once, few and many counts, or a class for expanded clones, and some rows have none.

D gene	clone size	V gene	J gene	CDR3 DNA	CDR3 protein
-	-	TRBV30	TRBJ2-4	TGTGCCTGGAGTCCTAAGACGAGGAAGGGAGTAGGGCTAGCCAAAAACATTCAGTACTTC	CAWSPKTRKGVGLAKNIQYF
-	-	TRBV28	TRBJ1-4	TGTGCCAGCAGTTTATCCTTGGACGGGGCTAATGAAAAACTGTTTTTT	CASSLSLDGANEKLFF
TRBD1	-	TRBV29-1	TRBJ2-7	TGCAGCGTTGATACGGGGACAGCGTTGGAGCAGTACTTC	CSVDTGTALEQYF
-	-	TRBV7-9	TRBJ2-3	TGTGCCAGCACCTTACAGGGAGCGGGCACAGATACGCAGTATTTT	CASTLQGAGTDTQYF
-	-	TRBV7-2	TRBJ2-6	TGTGCCAGCAGCTTCGGAATCTCTGGGGCCAACGTCCTGACTTTC	CASSFGISGANVLTF
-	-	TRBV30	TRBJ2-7	TGTGCCTGGCGGAAGGTAGGGGCAGTGGTATACGAGCAGTACTTC	CAWRKVGAVVYEQYF
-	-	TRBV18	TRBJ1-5	TGTGCCAGCTCACCAACCGACAGTAATCAGCCCCAGCATTTT	CASSPTDSNQPQHF
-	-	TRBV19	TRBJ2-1	TGTGCCAGTAAACCCGGGAGTGGGGTCTACAATGAGCAGTTCTTC	CASKPGSGVYNEQFF
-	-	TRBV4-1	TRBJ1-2	TGCGCCAGCAGCCAAGATCGTGGCAGAAGTCATGGCTACACCTTC	CASSQDRGRSHGYTF
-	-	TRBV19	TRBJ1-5	TGTGCCAGTGGCGGACAGATCAATCAGCCCCAGCATTTT	CASGGQINQPQHF
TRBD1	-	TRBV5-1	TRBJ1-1	TGCGCCAGCAGCTTGGAACAGGGGAGGACTGAAGCTTTCTTT	CASSLEQGRTEAFF
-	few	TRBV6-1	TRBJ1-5	TGTGCCACTAGGGCCCTGAAGGACAATCAGCCCCAGCATTTT	CATRALKDNQPQHF
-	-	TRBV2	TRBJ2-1	TGTGCCAGCCATTTTAACAATGAGCAGTTCTTC	CASHFNNEQFF
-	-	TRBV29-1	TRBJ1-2	TGCAGCGTTGAAGATGTGGGGGGAGGCTACACCTTC	CSVEDVGGGYTF
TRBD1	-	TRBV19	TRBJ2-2	TGTGCCAGTAGTACAGGGACAGGTGGGGGGGAGCTGTTTTTT	CASSTGTGGGELFF
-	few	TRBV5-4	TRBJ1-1	TGTGCCAGCAGCTTGGGGGGGGAGCCGAACACTGAAGCTTTCTTT	CASSLGGEPNTEAFF
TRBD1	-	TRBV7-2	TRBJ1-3	TGTGCCAGCAGCCCCAGGACAGGGAGGACACGAGAGTCTGGAAACACCATATATTTT	CASSPRTGRTRESGNTIYF
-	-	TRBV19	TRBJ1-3	TGTGCCAGTAGTACCCCGGGACGGGTAAACACCATATATTTT	CASSTPGRVNTIYF
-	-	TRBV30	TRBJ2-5	TGTGCCTGGAGTGTACAACTGTACCGGGAGACCCAGTACTTC	CAWSVQLYRETQYF
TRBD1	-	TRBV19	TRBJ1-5	TGTGCCAGTAGGTCGGGACAGGGAGGGAGTCAGCCCCAGCATTTT	CASRSGQGGSQPQHF
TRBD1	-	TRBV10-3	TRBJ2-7	TGTGCCATCAGTCTTGCACAGGGGGCGGAGTCCTACGAGCAGTACTTC	CAISLAQGAESYEQYF
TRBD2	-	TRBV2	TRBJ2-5	TGTGCCAGCAGTAACCGGGGACTAGCGGGAGGGCCGGAGACCCAGTACTTC	CASSNRGLAGGPETQYF
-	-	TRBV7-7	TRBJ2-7	TGTGCTAGCAGCACCGGAGGGAGCTCCTACGAGCAGTACTTC	CASSTGGSSYEQYF